What follows are 4 T cell receptor beta chains derived from one specimen sequenced in a study of cytomegalovirus exposure and HLA in healthy donors. With 60 Vbeta and 13 Jbeta primers, the PCR was carried out. The data were produced by immunoSEQ multiplex PCR, yet TCRdb's version contains in-frame clones alone and is incomplete. Found here are roughly 100,000 clones, over 80% of them singletons; the top ten hold 6% to 8%. Sequencing input: PBMCs. These receptors were taken from a man aged 30 to 45 in good health and CMV-seropositive.

This rearrangement joins TRBV29-1 to TRBJ2-3; the match to TRBD2 covers 12 bases. After removal of 7 bases from V and 3 bases from J, the junction contained 20 bases not matched to a gene. CDR1 SQVTM and CDR2 ANQGSEA come from the germline V gene. The CDR3 sequence is 19 residues long. CDR3 sequence: CSAGGTLVTSGGVTDTQYF. The CDR3 nucleotides are TGCAGCGCTGGAGGGACTCTAGTGACTAGCGGGGGTGTGACAGATACGCAGTATTTT.

The chain uses TRBV7-2 and TRBJ2-7; 11 bases are a match to TRBD2. The length of the CDR3 is 15 residues. Germline V CDR1 and CDR2: SGHTA, FQGNSA. V gave up 6 bases and J gave up 3 bases; unmatched junction bases: 7. CDR3 in DNA: TGTGCCAGCAGGGCCGGGACTAGCGGAATCTACGAGCAGTACTTC. This gives the protein CASRAGTSGIYEQYF.

This chain links TRBV5-1 with TRBJ1-2, with 9 nucleotides matching TRBD1. Germline CDR1 and CDR2: SGHRS and YFSETQ. V lost 4 bases and J lost 7; bases outside the gene matches: 8. This CDR3 is built from 14 residues. The CDR3 loop is CASSPSRDRVGYTF. The CDR3, as DNA: TGCGCCAGCAGCCCGTCCCGGGACAGGGTTGGCTACACCTTC.

The rearrangement joins TRBV5-3 to TRBJ2-1; 9 positions match TRBD2. TRBV5-3 is filed as an ORF, its function uncertain. The CDR3 covers 15 residues. J gave up 7 bases and V 1 base, and 6 bases lay outside the gene matches. The CDR3, as DNA: TGTGCCAGAAGCTTGTGGCTAGCGGGGTCTAATGAGCAGTTCTTC. Amino acids: CARSLWLAGSNEQFF.